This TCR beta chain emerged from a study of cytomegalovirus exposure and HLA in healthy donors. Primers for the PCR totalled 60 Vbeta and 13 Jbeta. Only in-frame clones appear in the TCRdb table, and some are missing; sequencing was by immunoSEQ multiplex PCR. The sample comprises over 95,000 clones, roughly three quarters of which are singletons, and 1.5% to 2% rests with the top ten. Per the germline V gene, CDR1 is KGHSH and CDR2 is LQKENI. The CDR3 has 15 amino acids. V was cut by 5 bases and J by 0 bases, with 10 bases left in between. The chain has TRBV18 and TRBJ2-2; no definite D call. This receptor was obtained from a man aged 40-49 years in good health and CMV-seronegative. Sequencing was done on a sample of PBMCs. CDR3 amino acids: CASSTDLSNTGELFF. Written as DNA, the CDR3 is TGTGCCAGCTCAACTGACTTATCGAACACCGGGGAGCTGTTTTTT.